One sample yielded the 13 T cell receptor beta chains listed below, sequenced in a study of blood T cell repertoires in COVID-19. Some clones are missing from TCRdb's copy, which holds only in-frame ones; the method was immunoSEQ multiplex PCR. The sample shows roughly 100,000 clones, roughly nine tenths of them seen only once. Material: peripheral blood. Receptors were obtained from a woman over 75 in a cohort sampled during active COVID-19.

This clone is a singleton in its sample. This chain links TRBV5-4 with TRBJ2-7; D not resolved. CDR1 SGHNT and CDR2 YYREEE come from the germline V gene (reference sequence). The CDR3 contains 12 residues. V was cut by 2 bases and J by 2 bases, with 5 bases left in between. The CDR3 DNA is TGTGCCAGCAGCTTTCTCCCCTACGAGCAGTACTTC. Residues: CASSFLPYEQYF.

The chain employs TRBV7-8 and TRBJ2-2; 9 positions agree with TRBD2. CDR1 and CDR2 from the germline V gene are SGHVS and FQNEAQ. The length of the CDR3 is 16 residues. Trimming took 6 bases from V and 0 from J; bases not matched to a gene: 5. As DNA, the CDR3 is TGTGCCAGCAGAAGTAGCGGGGGCGCGAACACCGGGGAGCTGTTTTTT. Translating it yields CASRSSGGANTGELFF.

This chain links TRBV6-5 with TRBJ2-3, with a weak D call TRBD1 (6 bases). The CDR3 loop spans 15 amino acids. The germline V gene encodes CDR1 MNHEY and CDR2 SVGAGI. Trimming removed 5 bases at V and 1 base at J, with 13 bases between. The CDR3 here is CASSLRDTGTDTQYF. Written as DNA, the CDR3 is TGTGCCAGCAGTCTCCGGGACACAGGCACAGATACGCAGTATTTT.

This sequence joins TRBV10-3 and TRBJ2-1; D perhaps matches TRBD2 (5 bases). Germline V lookup: CDR1 ENHRY, CDR2 SYGVKD. The CDR3 runs 13 residues. V was pared by 8 bases and J by 6 bases, with 14 bases between. The chain's CDR3 is CAILSGASNEQFF. CDR3 coding DNA: TGTGCCATCCTGAGCGGAGCGAGCAATGAGCAGTTCTTC.

J is TRBJ1-1 and V is TRBV19; 8 nucleotides agree with TRBD1. The CDR3 is made up of 14 amino acids. Germline CDR1 reads LNHDA; CDR2 reads SQIVND (reference sequence). Trimming cost V 8 bases and J 2 bases; bases outside gene matches: 7. The CDR3: CASARTGQNTEAFF. The CDR3 DNA reads TGTGCCAGTGCCAGGACAGGGCAAAACACTGAAGCTTTCTTT.

V gene TRBV3-1 (or the pseudogene TRBV3-2) combines with J gene TRBJ2-2, with D unresolved. The V gene's germline CDR1 is LGHDT and CDR2 YNNKEL (reference sequence). Trimming took 1 base from V and 0 from J, leaving 6 bases between them. The CDR3 spans 15 residues. The CDR3 DNA reads as TGTGCCAGCAGCCAAGTCGGTGCGAACACCGGGGAGCTGTTTTTT. Translating gives CASSQVGANTGELFF.

The genes are TRBV28 and TRBJ2-3, with D tentatively TRBD1 (6 bases). Looked up from germline, CDR1 is MDHEN and CDR2 is SYDVKM. The V end lost 5 bases, the J end lost 2 bases, and 17 bases lay between the germline ends. The CDR3 runs to 16 residues. CDR3 region: CASSRTGSGDTDTQYF. The CDR3 DNA reads TGTGCCAGCAGTCGTACAGGGTCTGGAGACACAGATACGCAGTATTTT. The complete variable domain, with remaining parts taken from reference TRBV28 and TRBJ2-3, reads DVKVTQSSRYLVKRTGEKVFLECVQDMDHENMFWYRQDPGLGLRLIYFSYDVKMKEKGDIPEGYSVSREKKERFSLILESASTNQTSMYLCASSRTGSGDTDTQYFGPGTRLTVL.

V and J are TRBV11-2 and TRBJ2-3; 7 bases are a match to TRBD2. V was pared by 10 bases and J by 4 bases, with 11 bases of the junction left unmatched. This CDR3 spans 14 amino acids. Germline CDR1 and CDR2: SGHAT and FQNNGV. The DNA for the CDR3 is TGTGCCACCTCAGACCGCGGGGGTTCAGATACGCAGTATTTT. The encoded protein is CATSDRGGSDTQYF.

The V call is TRBV30, the J call TRBJ1-6; D unclear. CDR1 and CDR2 from the germline V gene are GTSNPN and SVGIG (reference sequence). Trimming took 3 bases from V and 7 from J, leaving 4 bases between them. The CDR3 has 11 residues. DNA for the CDR3: TGTGCCTGGAGCGCGAATTCACCCCTCCACTTT. Translated: CAWSANSPLHF.

The chain joins TRBV9 to TRBJ2-1; TRBD2 is a possible D gene (7 bases). The CDR3 is 18 amino acids. V lost 0 bases and J 1 base, leaving 17 bases between the germline ends. Germline-derived CDR1 and CDR2 are SGDLS and YYNGEE. CDR3 sequence: CASSVATGGWGSYNEQFF. DNA of the CDR3: TGTGCCAGCAGCGTAGCTACGGGGGGCTGGGGTTCCTACAATGAGCAGTTCTTC.

The chain uses TRBV9 and TRBJ2-7; 8 nucleotides agree with TRBD1. Germline CDR1 reads SGDLS; CDR2 reads YYNGEE. J was trimmed by 5 bases and V by 0 bases; bases with no gene match: 1. This CDR3 has 13 residues. The CDR3 sequence: CASSVGTGHEQYF. DNA for the CDR3: TGTGCCAGCAGCGTAGGGACAGGGCACGAGCAGTACTTC.

The chain has TRBV7-6 and TRBJ2-7; 11 positions match TRBD1. CDR3 length equals 14 residues. In germline, CDR1 is SGHVS, CDR2 FNYEAQ. V gave up 4 bases and J gave up 6 bases; unmatched junction bases: 5. This chain's CDR3 is CASSSPGQGGEQYF. For the CDR3, the DNA is TGTGCCAGCAGCTCACCGGGACAGGGGGGCGAGCAGTACTTC.

The chain links TRBV5-8 to TRBJ2-7, with TRBD2 matching over 8 bases. V gave up 5 bases and J gave up 2 bases; unmatched junction bases: 6. There are 14 residues in the CDR3. CDR1 is SGHTS and CDR2 is YDEGEE in the germline V gene. Here the CDR3 DNA reads TGTGCCAGCAGACCTACTAGCGGAACCTACGAGCAGTACTTC. Its translation is CASRPTSGTYEQYF. The entire variable domain, with the rest obtained from reference TRBV5-8 and TRBJ2-7, is as follows: EAGVTQSPTHLIKTRGQQATLRCSPISGHTSVYWYQQALGLGLQFLLWYDEGEERNRGNFPPRFSGRQFPNYSSELNVNALELEDSALYLCASRPTSGTYEQYFGPGTRLTVT.